Listed below are T cell receptor beta chains from one sample, sequenced in a study of blood T cell repertoires in COVID-19. Clones were sequenced by immunoSEQ multiplex PCR, and TCRdb holds only the in-frame ones, with some missing. The sample consists of roughly 120,000 clones, around four fifths of them appearing once. Material for sequencing was peripheral blood. Receptors were obtained from a man aged 30 to 39 with acute or convalescent COVID-19. Both conserved end residues are part of each CDR3. A D gene is named only where the DNA matches it firmly.

D gene: .
V gene: TRBV7-9
J gene: TRBJ2-1
CDR3 DNA: TGTGCCAGCAGCTTAGCGATGTCGGGTAATGAGCAGTTCTTC
CDR3 protein: CASSLAMSGNEQFF

D gene: .
V gene: TRBV7-9
J gene: TRBJ2-2
CDR3 DNA: TGTGCCAGCAGCTTCCATTGGGGGCGGGAGCTGTTTTTT
CDR3 protein: CASSFHWGRELFF

D gene: TRBD1
V gene: TRBV9
J gene: TRBJ1-4
CDR3 DNA: TGTGCCAGCAGCCCACAGGGGTTTAATGAAAAACTGTTTTTT
CDR3 protein: CASSPQGFNEKLFF

D gene: .
V gene: TRBV19
J gene: TRBJ1-1
CDR3 DNA: TGTGCCAGTAGGGTACGAGAGAACACTGAAGCTTTCTTT
CDR3 protein: CASRVRENTEAFF

D gene: .
V gene: TRBV10-3
J gene: TRBJ1-1
CDR3 DNA: TGTGCCATCAGTGAGAGGGTGCGGGCGAACACTGAAGCTTTCTTT
CDR3 protein: CAISERVRANTEAFF

D gene: .
V gene: TRBV7-2
J gene: TRBJ1-5
CDR3 DNA: TGTGCCAGCAGCCTACAGTACGGGGGGGATCAGCCCCAGCATTTT
CDR3 protein: CASSLQYGGDQPQHF

D gene: TRBD1
V gene: TRBV18
J gene: TRBJ1-2
CDR3 DNA: TGTGCCAGCTCACCGGAGAGGGGGCCCTATGGCTACACCTTC
CDR3 protein: CASSPERGPYGYTF

D gene: .
V gene: TRBV13
J gene: TRBJ1-5
CDR3 DNA: TGTGCCAGCAGCTTATCCAGGAGCAATCAGCCCCAGCATTTT
CDR3 protein: CASSLSRSNQPQHF

D gene: TRBD1
V gene: TRBV20-1
J gene: TRBJ1-5
CDR3 DNA: TGCAGTGCTAGTCAAGACAGGGAGGACCAGCCCCAGCATTTT
CDR3 protein: CSASQDREDQPQHF

D gene: .
V gene: TRBV2
J gene: TRBJ2-1
CDR3 DNA: TGTGCCAGCAAGGAGGGGCCCTACAATGAGCAGTTCTTC
CDR3 protein: CASKEGPYNEQFF

D gene: .
V gene: TRBV12-3/TRBV12-4
J gene: TRBJ2-3
CDR3 DNA: TGTGCCAGCAGCCCGCTCGGGGGAGATACGCAGTATTTT
CDR3 protein: CASSPLGGDTQYF

D gene: TRBD1
V gene: TRBV7-8
J gene: TRBJ1-2
CDR3 DNA: TGTGCCAGCAGACGTGACAGGGGGCTAGGCGGCTACACCTTC
CDR3 protein: CASRRDRGLGGYTF

D gene: .
V gene: TRBV5-4
J gene: TRBJ2-1
CDR3 DNA: TGTGCCAGCAGCTTGGTACGGGCTACGAGGGCCAATGAGCAGTTCTTC
CDR3 protein: CASSLVRATRANEQFF

D gene: .
V gene: TRBV11-2
J gene: TRBJ2-7
CDR3 DNA: TGTGCCAGCAGCACCCAGGGCCCCTACGAGCAGTACTTC
CDR3 protein: CASSTQGPYEQYF